This is a list of T cell receptor beta chains from one sample in a study of human T cells and chemical hapten exposure. Via MiXCR, TCRdb re-called the RACE reads, giving one row per CDR3 protein. Of approximately 90,000 distinct CDR3 sequences listed, around 11% are singletons. The sample here was whole blood, taken in connection with sensitization to the hapten diphenylcyclopropenone (DPC). Receptor source: a woman aged 40 to 50 with alopecia areata. Some clones in this sample may be carry-over from other donors' samples. The CDR3 runs from the conserved cysteine through the conserved F or W. A D gene is named only where the DNA matches it firmly. Rows give clone size only sometimes, using once, few, many, or a class for an expanded clone.

v_gene: TRBV20-1; d_gene: -; j_gene: TRBJ2-5; abundance: -; CDR3nt: TGCAGTGCTAGAGATCAATGGGCCCAGGAGACCCAGTACTTC; CDR3aa: CSARDQWAQETQYF
v_gene: TRBV5-1; d_gene: -; j_gene: TRBJ2-2; abundance: -; CDR3nt: TGCGCCAGCAGCTCCCAGGATAACACCGGGGAGCTGTTTTTT; CDR3aa: CASSSQDNTGELFF
v_gene: TRBV6-5; d_gene: TRBD1; j_gene: TRBJ2-7; abundance: few; CDR3nt: TGTGCCAGCAGTTATGAGGACAGGACCTACGAGCAGTACTTC; CDR3aa: CASSYEDRTYEQYF
v_gene: TRBV3-1; d_gene: -; j_gene: TRBJ2-7; abundance: many; CDR3nt: TGTGCCAGCAGCTATGTGATTTCCGACTCCTACGAGCAGTACTTC; CDR3aa: CASSYVISDSYEQYF
v_gene: TRBV6-2/TRBV6-3; d_gene: -; j_gene: TRBJ2-1; abundance: few; CDR3nt: TGTGCCAGCAGCACCAATTCAGGAGGCCAGAATCACAATGAGCAGTTCTTC; CDR3aa: CASSTNSGGQNHNEQFF
v_gene: TRBV20-1; d_gene: TRBD2; j_gene: TRBJ2-1; abundance: -; CDR3nt: TGCAGTGCTACCAAGGCGAGCGGGAGGAGGGACAATGAGCAGTTCTTC; CDR3aa: CSATKASGRRDNEQFF
v_gene: TRBV5-1; d_gene: -; j_gene: TRBJ2-2; abundance: -; CDR3nt: TGCGCCAGCAGCCTGACCACCGGGGAGCTGTTTTTT; CDR3aa: CASSLTTGELFF
v_gene: TRBV12-3/TRBV12-4; d_gene: -; j_gene: TRBJ2-1; abundance: many; CDR3nt: TGTGCCAGCAGAGCACAGGGCCCCTCCTACAATGAGCAGTTCTTC; CDR3aa: CASRAQGPSYNEQFF
v_gene: TRBV28; d_gene: TRBD1; j_gene: TRBJ2-4; abundance: many; CDR3nt: TGTGCCAGCAGTGAACAGGGGAAAAACATTCAGTACTTC; CDR3aa: CASSEQGKNIQYF
v_gene: TRBV7-3; d_gene: TRBD2; j_gene: TRBJ2-1; abundance: -; CDR3nt: TGTGCCAGCAGCCAGGGAGGGACCTACTACAATGAGCAGTTCTTC; CDR3aa: CASSQGGTYYNEQFF
v_gene: TRBV9; d_gene: TRBD2; j_gene: TRBJ2-1; abundance: -; CDR3nt: TGTGCCAGCAGCGTTAGCGGGAGGCCATCCGATGAGCAGTTCTTC; CDR3aa: CASSVSGRPSDEQFF
v_gene: TRBV5-4; d_gene: -; j_gene: TRBJ2-1; abundance: many; CDR3nt: TGTGCCAGCAGCGTAGCGGTTAGCTCCTACAATGAGCAGTTCTTC; CDR3aa: CASSVAVSSYNEQFF
v_gene: TRBV3-1; d_gene: TRBD2; j_gene: TRBJ2-7; abundance: -; CDR3nt: TGTGCCAGCAGCCTTGGACTAGCGGGAGCTGACGAGCAGTACTTC; CDR3aa: CASSLGLAGADEQYF
v_gene: TRBV7-3; d_gene: TRBD2; j_gene: TRBJ2-1; abundance: -; CDR3nt: TGTGCCAGCAGCCCCGGGACTAACAATGAGCAGTTCTTC; CDR3aa: CASSPGTNNEQFF
v_gene: TRBV20-1; d_gene: -; j_gene: TRBJ1-3; abundance: many; CDR3nt: TGCAGTGCTAGGGTCGGAAACACCATATATTTT; CDR3aa: CSARVGNTIYF
v_gene: TRBV12-3/TRBV12-4; d_gene: -; j_gene: TRBJ1-5; abundance: -; CDR3nt: TGTGCCAGCAGTTTAGGGCTACTGAATCAGCCCCAGCATTTT; CDR3aa: CASSLGLLNQPQHF
v_gene: TRBV6-1; d_gene: -; j_gene: TRBJ1-6; abundance: -; CDR3nt: TGTGCCAGCAGGTTGGGCAAGAGCTCAAATTCACCCCTCCACTTT; CDR3aa: CASRLGKSSNSPLHF
v_gene: TRBV7-8; d_gene: TRBD1; j_gene: TRBJ2-2; abundance: many; CDR3nt: TGTGCCAGCAGCTTAAGGGACAGGGGAGGTACCGGGGAGCTGTTTTTT; CDR3aa: CASSLRDRGGTGELFF
v_gene: TRBV5-5; d_gene: TRBD1; j_gene: TRBJ2-5; abundance: few; CDR3nt: TGTGCCAGCGGCGACAGGGGCGCGGGGTCCCCAGAGACCCAGTACTTC; CDR3aa: CASGDRGAGSPETQYF
v_gene: TRBV5-6; d_gene: -; j_gene: TRBJ1-5; abundance: few; CDR3nt: TGTGCCAGCAGCTTGGAGCGTGGTCGGGATCAGCCCCAGCATTTT; CDR3aa: CASSLERGRDQPQHF
v_gene: TRBV29-1; d_gene: TRBD2; j_gene: TRBJ2-3; abundance: -; CDR3nt: TGCAGCGTTGAAGATCCAAGCGGGAGGTACCCGCCGAGAGGGTCTTTT; CDR3aa: CSVEDPSGRYPPRGSF
v_gene: TRBV24-1; d_gene: TRBD1; j_gene: TRBJ2-3; abundance: few; CDR3nt: TGTGCCACCAGTGATCCCAGGACAGGGTTCACAGATACGCAGTATTTT; CDR3aa: CATSDPRTGFTDTQYF
v_gene: TRBV11-2; d_gene: -; j_gene: TRBJ1-3; abundance: few; CDR3nt: TGTGCCAGCAGCTTAGGACAGCTCGCTTCTGGAAACACCATATATTTT; CDR3aa: CASSLGQLASGNTIYF
v_gene: TRBV7-2; d_gene: -; j_gene: TRBJ2-2; abundance: -; CDR3nt: TGTGCCAGCAGCAGGGGGTTCGGCGGGGAGCTGTTTTTT; CDR3aa: CASSRGFGGELFF
v_gene: TRBV6-2/TRBV6-3; d_gene: TRBD2; j_gene: TRBJ2-1; abundance: many; CDR3nt: TGTGCCAGCAGCACGGCTCTAGCGGGGCACAATGAGCAGTTCTTC; CDR3aa: CASSTALAGHNEQFF
v_gene: TRBV3-1; d_gene: -; j_gene: TRBJ1-2; abundance: many; CDR3nt: TGTGCCAGCAGCCAAGATTTAAACGACAATCTCTCCTATGGCTACACCTTC; CDR3aa: CASSQDLNDNLSYGYTF
v_gene: TRBV7-8; d_gene: -; j_gene: TRBJ2-5; abundance: -; CDR3nt: TGTGCCAGCAGCCCCTGGGCCCCCGGGATGGAGACCCAGTACTTC; CDR3aa: CASSPWAPGMETQYF
v_gene: TRBV25-1; d_gene: TRBD2; j_gene: TRBJ2-3; abundance: -; CDR3nt: TGTGCCAGCAGTGAATGGCGAGCGGGAGGGGATACGCAGTATTTT; CDR3aa: CASSEWRAGGDTQYF
v_gene: TRBV5-4; d_gene: TRBD1; j_gene: TRBJ2-1; abundance: -; CDR3nt: TGTGCCAGCAGCTGGGACAGGGGATCTTACAATGAGCAGTTCTTC; CDR3aa: CASSWDRGSYNEQFF
v_gene: TRBV29-1; d_gene: TRBD1; j_gene: TRBJ2-3; abundance: few; CDR3nt: TGCAGCGTTTCCCCGGGACAGGGTACAGATACGCAGTATTTT; CDR3aa: CSVSPGQGTDTQYF
v_gene: TRBV27; d_gene: -; j_gene: TRBJ2-7; abundance: few; CDR3nt: TGTGCCAGCAGTGATCTCGACCGACGCTACGAGCAGTACTTC; CDR3aa: CASSDLDRRYEQYF
v_gene: TRBV20-1; d_gene: TRBD1; j_gene: TRBJ1-2; abundance: -; CDR3nt: TGCAGTGCTAGGACAGGGGAGAGCTACACCTTC; CDR3aa: CSARTGESYTF
v_gene: TRBV9; d_gene: TRBD1; j_gene: TRBJ2-3; abundance: few; CDR3nt: TGTGCCAGCAGCGTAACTCCACAGGGGCCCCCAGATACGCAGTATTTT; CDR3aa: CASSVTPQGPPDTQYF
v_gene: TRBV5-1; d_gene: -; j_gene: TRBJ1-4; abundance: few; CDR3nt: TGCGCCAGCAGCTTCGGCCAGGGTCGTGAAAAACTGTTTTTT; CDR3aa: CASSFGQGREKLFF
v_gene: TRBV6-5; d_gene: TRBD2; j_gene: TRBJ2-3; abundance: -; CDR3nt: TGTGCCAGCAGTTCCCGGGATGCGGGAGTGTATGTAGATACGCAGTATTTT; CDR3aa: CASSSRDAGVYVDTQYF
v_gene: TRBV7-9; d_gene: -; j_gene: TRBJ1-5; abundance: many; CDR3nt: TGTGCCAGCAGCTTAGGATCAGGGGCGTACCAGCCCCAGCATTTT; CDR3aa: CASSLGSGAYQPQHF
v_gene: TRBV5-1; d_gene: -; j_gene: TRBJ1-4; abundance: few; CDR3nt: TGCGCCAGCAGCTCGGAAAGCATGGGGGATGAAAAACTGTTTTTT; CDR3aa: CASSSESMGDEKLFF
v_gene: TRBV6-5; d_gene: -; j_gene: TRBJ2-7; abundance: -; CDR3nt: TGTGCCAGCAGCCGAGGGGGAGGGGGAGGCGAGCAGTACTTC; CDR3aa: CASSRGGGGGEQYF
v_gene: TRBV21-1; d_gene: -; j_gene: TRBJ2-1; abundance: few; CDR3nt: TGTGCCAGCAGCTTGGGGACCGGATGGGGGAATGAGCAGTTCTTC; CDR3aa: CASSLGTGWGNEQFF
v_gene: TRBV7-8; d_gene: TRBD2; j_gene: TRBJ2-3; abundance: few; CDR3nt: TGTGCCAGCAGCCCAGGTACTAGCGGGAGGGCCGACGGCACAGATACGCAGTATTTT; CDR3aa: CASSPGTSGRADGTDTQYF
v_gene: TRBV14; d_gene: TRBD2; j_gene: TRBJ2-1; abundance: -; CDR3nt: TGTGCCAGCAGCCAAGCAGCGGGAGGCTACAATGAGCAGTTCTTC; CDR3aa: CASSQAAGGYNEQFF
v_gene: TRBV28; d_gene: -; j_gene: TRBJ2-5; abundance: -; CDR3nt: TGTGCCAGCAGCTTTCAGGGGCAGGAGACCCAGTACTTC; CDR3aa: CASSFQGQETQYF
v_gene: TRBV27; d_gene: -; j_gene: TRBJ1-6; abundance: few; CDR3nt: TGTGCCAGCACCTTCCAACAGGGCCCTTCACCCCTCCACTTT; CDR3aa: CASTFQQGPSPLHF
v_gene: TRBV7-9; d_gene: TRBD2; j_gene: TRBJ2-1; abundance: -; CDR3nt: TGTGCCAGCAGCCCTAGCGGGAACCCCCATGAGCAGTTCTTC; CDR3aa: CASSPSGNPHEQFF
v_gene: TRBV19; d_gene: -; j_gene: TRBJ2-4; abundance: many; CDR3nt: TGTGCCAGTAGTATGGAGGGGCTAGCCAAAAACATTCAGTACTTC; CDR3aa: CASSMEGLAKNIQYF
v_gene: TRBV4-2; d_gene: -; j_gene: TRBJ1-4; abundance: few; CDR3nt: TGTGCCAGCAGCCAAGATCTAAATGGATTCAATGAAAAACTGTTTTTT; CDR3aa: CASSQDLNGFNEKLFF
v_gene: TRBV7-9; d_gene: TRBD1; j_gene: TRBJ2-2; abundance: -; CDR3nt: TGTGCCAGCAGCTTACCCAGGACAGGGGGCGAGGCCGGGGAGCTGTTTTTT; CDR3aa: CASSLPRTGGEAGELFF
v_gene: TRBV6-5; d_gene: -; j_gene: TRBJ1-1; abundance: few; CDR3nt: TGTGCCAGCAGTTACTCGTACAGGGCCACTGAAGCTTTCTTT; CDR3aa: CASSYSYRATEAFF
v_gene: TRBV5-1; d_gene: -; j_gene: TRBJ2-5; abundance: few; CDR3nt: TGCGCCAGCAGCTCAGGGGTTGCCCAAGAGACCCAGTACTTC; CDR3aa: CASSSGVAQETQYF
v_gene: TRBV25-1; d_gene: TRBD1; j_gene: TRBJ1-2; abundance: -; CDR3nt: TGTGCCAGCAAGGGAGACAGGGAGAACTATGGCTACACCTTC; CDR3aa: CASKGDRENYGYTF
v_gene: TRBV18; d_gene: -; j_gene: TRBJ1-1; abundance: many; CDR3nt: TGTGCCAGCAGGGAAATGGTGAACACTGAAGCTTTCTTT; CDR3aa: CASREMVNTEAFF
v_gene: TRBV14; d_gene: TRBD2; j_gene: TRBJ2-1; abundance: many; CDR3nt: TGTGCCAGCAGCCAAGATCCCACGGGACTAGCGGTCCTTAATGAGCAGTTCTTC; CDR3aa: CASSQDPTGLAVLNEQFF
v_gene: TRBV28; d_gene: -; j_gene: TRBJ1-1; abundance: -; CDR3nt: TGTGCCAGCAGTTTATCGGAAGAGGGTAGCACTGAAGCTTTCTTT; CDR3aa: CASSLSEEGSTEAFF
v_gene: TRBV4-3; d_gene: TRBD1; j_gene: TRBJ1-4; abundance: -; CDR3nt: TGCGCCAGCAGCCAGCAGACAGGGGGCGATGAAAAACTGTTTTTT; CDR3aa: CASSQQTGGDEKLFF